The next 29 T cell receptor beta chains were all read from a single sample in a study of blood T cell repertoires in COVID-19 (dated by TCRdb to 2020 to 2022). The method was the immunoSEQ multiplex PCR assay. TCRdb took this table from immuneACCESS and kept in-frame rearrangements with V and J called. Such tables lack part of the clones; where checked against another copy, unresolved V genes explain under half of the gap, and the rest is unexplained. The sample includes about 200,000 clones, with nearly 90% observed a single time. Around 17% of the sample goes to the ten largest clones. The sample taken for sequencing was peripheral blood. These receptor sequences come from a man aged 45-65 years with COVID-19, enrolled during active disease.

On this clone itself: A much larger clone lies a single base off, so this may be a read error. The chain joins TRBV6-5 to TRBJ1-6; D perhaps matches TRBD1 (5 bases). Trimming removed 5 bases from V and 7 bases from J, with 6 bases in between. Per the germline V gene, CDR1 is MNHEY and CDR2 is SVGAGI. The CDR3 extends over 12 amino acids. CDR3 in DNA: TGTGCCAGCAGTCCAGGGAATTCACCCCTCCACTTT. Its translation is CASSPGNSPLHF.

The chain carries TRBV30 and TRBJ1-5, with a tentative D call TRBD1 (6 bases). Trimming took 1 base from V and 6 from J, leaving 13 bases between them. Germline V gene sequence: CDR1 GTSNPN, CDR2 SVGIG (reference sequence). This CDR3 spans 14 amino acids. CDR3: CAWSGGQGTQPQHF. CDR3 DNA: TGTGCCTGGAGTGGAGGTCAGGGGACTCAGCCCCAGCATTTT.

The chain has TRBV28 and TRBJ2-5; 10 positions agree with TRBD1. V shed 5 bases, J shed 5 bases, and the junction held 8 bases outside the gene matches. CDR3 length equals 15 residues. Germline V gene lookup returns CDR1 MDHEN and CDR2 SYDVKM. CDR3 residues: CASSRGTGAGETQYF. CDR3 nucleotide sequence: TGTGCCAGCAGTCGCGGGACAGGGGCGGGGGAGACCCAGTACTTC. The whole variable domain, filled in from reference TRBV28 and TRBJ2-5, reads DVKVTQSSRYLVKRTGEKVFLECVQDMDHENMFWYRQDPGLGLRLIYFSYDVKMKEKGDIPEGYSVSREKKERFSLILESASTNQTSMYLCASSRGTGAGETQYFGPGTRLLVL.

The chain links TRBV2 to TRBJ1-5, with 7 bases matching TRBD1. This CDR3 region has 15 residues. Germline trimming cut 4 bases from V and 4 bases from J; bases unmatched to any gene: 7. Germline loops: CDR1 SNHLY, CDR2 FYNNEI. CDR3: CASSGTGGWNQPQHF. CDR3 DNA: TGTGCCAGCAGTGGGACAGGCGGTTGGAATCAGCCCCAGCATTTT.

The J gene is TRBJ2-2, the V gene TRBV5-4, with 8 bases identical to TRBD1. Germline V gives CDR1 SGHNT, CDR2 YYREEE (reference sequence). V shed 4 bases and J 4 bases; nucleotides not matched to a gene: 9. The CDR3 runs 16 residues. This chain's CDR3 is CASSPTGQGGTGELFF. CDR3 nucleotide sequence: TGTGCCAGCAGCCCCACCGGACAGGGAGGCACCGGGGAGCTGTTTTTT.

V usage is TRBV28 and J usage is TRBJ1-5, with TRBD1 identical over 7 bases. V lost 6 bases to trimming and J lost 6 bases; unmatched junction nucleotides: 8. The V gene's germline CDR1 is MDHEN and CDR2 SYDVKM. This CDR3 is built from 14 residues. CDR3: CASREGAFGQPQHF. The DNA for the CDR3 is TGTGCCAGCAGGGAGGGGGCGTTCGGTCAGCCCCAGCATTTT. The full variable domain, with the rest looked up from reference TRBV28 and TRBJ1-5, is DVKVTQSSRYLVKRTGEKVFLECVQDMDHENMFWYRQDPGLGLRLIYFSYDVKMKEKGDIPEGYSVSREKKERFSLILESASTNQTSMYLCASREGAFGQPQHFGDGTRLSIL.

The chain is built from TRBV9 and TRBJ1-2, with TRBD1 as a possible D gene (5 bases). The CDR3 has 14 amino acids. The ends were cut back, 3 bases at V and 3 bases at J, with 12 bases in the middle. Germline V gene data show CDR1 as SGDLS and CDR2 as YYNGEE. CDR3 in amino acids: CASSGADNYYGYTF. As DNA, the CDR3 is TGTGCCAGCAGCGGGGCGGACAATTACTATGGCTACACCTTC. The whole variable domain, filled in from reference TRBV9 and TRBJ1-2, reads DSGVTQTPKHLITATGQRVTLRCSPRSGDLSVYWYQQSLDQGLQFLIQYYNGEERAKGNILERFSAQQFPDLHSELNLSSLELGDSALYFCASSGADNYYGYTFGSGTRLTVV.

The chain employs TRBV3-1 (or the pseudogene TRBV3-2) and TRBJ2-1; 10 bases match TRBD2. This CDR3 has 22 amino acids. Germline V lookup: CDR1 LGHDT, CDR2 YNNKEL (reference sequence). V lost 0 bases to trimming and J lost 3 bases; unmatched junction nucleotides: 20. The CDR3 DNA reads as TGTGCCAGCAGCCAAGAACGTTTCCGGATTAGCGGGGGGTCCCATTTCTACAATGAGCAGTTCTTC. It codes for CASSQERFRISGGSHFYNEQFF.

V and J are TRBV5-4 and TRBJ2-1, with 8 bases lining up with TRBD2. The J segment lost 9 bases and the V segment lost 0 bases, leaving 14 bases of the junction unmatched. Germline CDR1 SGHNT, CDR2 YYREEE (reference sequence). This CDR3 contains 17 residues. The CDR3 bases are TGTGCCAGCAGCTTGGGGTCTCTAGCGGGTCTCGGGGGTGAGCAGTTCTTC. It codes for CASSLGSLAGLGGEQFF.

The chain has TRBV4-3 and TRBJ2-3; 13 bases map to TRBD2. Germline lookup yields CDR1 LGHNA and CDR2 YSLEER. The junction had 7 bases not matched to a gene; V was cut back by 1 base and J by 3 bases. This CDR3 is 18 amino acids long. The CDR3 is CASSQVLTSGGGTDTQYF. Written as DNA, the CDR3 is TGCGCCAGCAGCCAAGTCCTTACTAGCGGGGGGGGAACAGATACGCAGTATTTT.

V usage is TRBV10-3 and J usage is TRBJ2-7, with TRBD1 identical over 9 bases. V lost 0 bases to trimming and J lost 4 bases; unmatched junction nucleotides: 7. The CDR3 is 16 amino acids. Per the germline V gene, CDR1 is ENHRY and CDR2 is SYGVKD. The CDR3 nucleotides are TGTGCCATCAGTGAGTCCGGGGGACAGGGTTCTTACGAGCAGTACTTC. Translation: CAISESGGQGSYEQYF.

This clone was counted only a few times. The chain has TRBV5-4 and TRBJ1-2; no reliable D call. Germline V lookup: CDR1 SGHNT, CDR2 YYREEE (reference sequence). The germline V and J ends were trimmed by 2 bases and 1 base, with 18 bases remaining between them. This CDR3 is 17 amino acids long. CDR3 bases: TGTGCCAGCAGCTTTGGGAGGGTTGTCAGATTTAACTATGGCTACACCTTC. Translated, it gives CASSFGRVVRFNYGYTF.

The chain joins TRBV7-8 to TRBJ2-7; 11 bases line up with TRBD1. CDR1 and CDR2 from the germline V gene are SGHVS and FQNEAQ. V lost 5 bases and J lost 4; bases outside the gene matches: 10. The CDR3 sequence is 16 residues long. In DNA, the CDR3 is TGTGCCAGCAGCCAGACCAGCGGGACAGGGGGTTACGAGCAGTACTTC. Residues: CASSQTSGTGGYEQYF.

V is TRBV6-2 or TRBV6-3 and J is TRBJ1-5, with 8 bases lining up with TRBD1. In germline, CDR1 is MNHEY, CDR2 SVGEGT. V lost 5 bases, J lost 4 bases, and 4 bases stayed unmatched. The CDR3 spans 14 residues. The CDR3 nucleotides are TGTGCCAGCAGTCCAACAGGGGGGAATCAGCCCCAGCATTTT. The encoded protein is CASSPTGGNQPQHF.

The chain links TRBV11-2 to TRBJ2-1, with TRBD2 identical over 8 bases. J lost 2 bases, V lost 11 bases, and 8 bases had no gene match. The germline V gene encodes CDR1 SGHAT and CDR2 FQNNGV. This CDR3 spans 14 amino acids. The CDR3 protein is CAVVIAGTYNEQFF. CDR3 nucleotides: TGTGCCGTAGTCATAGCGGGAACCTACAATGAGCAGTTCTTC. The entire variable domain, with the rest obtained from reference TRBV11-2 and TRBJ2-1, is as follows: EAGVAQSPRYKIIEKRQSVAFWCNPISGHATLYWYQQILGQGPKLLIQFQNNGVVDDSQLPKDRFSAERLKGVDSTLKIQPAKLEDSAVYLCAVVIAGTYNEQFFGPGTRLTVL.

The chain couples TRBV11-2 to TRBJ2-1, with TRBD2 matching over 8 bases. CDR1 is SGHAT and CDR2 is FQNNGV in the germline V gene. The V segment lost 4 bases and the J segment 5 bases; nucleotides outside the gene matches: 7. CDR3 length: 15 residues. This chain's CDR3 is CASSSGTSMHNEQFF. The CDR3, as DNA: TGTGCCAGCAGCTCTGGGACTAGTATGCACAATGAGCAGTTCTTC.

The chain recombines TRBV10-3 with TRBJ2-1; 8 bases map to TRBD2. Germline CDR1 ENHRY, CDR2 SYGVKD. There are 15 residues in the CDR3. Losses at the gene ends were 0 bases for V and 3 bases for J; bases not matched to a gene: 1. CDR3 region: CAISESGTSYNEQFF. In DNA, the CDR3 is TGTGCCATCAGTGAGTCTGGGACTAGCTACAATGAGCAGTTCTTC.

V is TRBV6-5 and J is TRBJ2-1; D remains unclear. Trimming pared 2 bases from V and 0 bases from J, leaving 11 bases between. Germline CDR1 is MNHEY and CDR2 is SVGAGI. The CDR3 sequence is 16 residues long. The CDR3 coding sequence is TGTGCCAGCAGTTACCTCCCCTTGAGCTCCTACAATGAGCAGTTCTTC. This codes for CASSYLPLSSYNEQFF.

This chain's CDR3 is CASSSPGDRVGETQYF. CDR3 DNA sequence: TGTGCCAGCAGCTCACCGGGGGACAGGGTTGGAGAGACCCAGTACTTC. The rearrangement links TRBV5-4 to TRBJ2-5, with 9 positions matching TRBD1. The CDR3 consists of 16 residues. Germline V gene sequence: CDR1 SGHNT, CDR2 YYREEE (reference sequence). Losses at the gene ends were 3 bases for V and 4 bases for J; bases not matched to a gene: 10.

Details on this clone: Additional DNA sequences in this sample encode the identical CDR3. CDR3 in amino acids: CASSLGQTYEQYF. The CDR3 coding sequence is TGTGCCAGCAGCTTAGGGCAAACCTACGAGCAGTACTTC. The gene calls are TRBV11-2 and TRBJ2-7; D unclear. The length of the CDR3 is 13 residues. V was pared by 1 base and J by 2 bases, with 6 bases between. In germline, CDR1 is SGHAT, CDR2 FQNNGV. Together with reference TRBV11-2 and TRBJ2-7, the CDR3 gives the full variable domain: EAGVAQSPRYKIIEKRQSVAFWCNPISGHATLYWYQQILGQGPKLLIQFQNNGVVDDSQLPKDRFSAERLKGVDSTLKIQPAKLEDSAVYLCASSLGQTYEQYFGPGTRLTVT.

The rearrangement joins TRBV4-3 to TRBJ1-2; D is unclear. In germline, CDR1 is LGHNA, CDR2 YSLEER. The CDR3 loop spans 16 amino acids. The V gene lost 1 base and the J gene lost 0 bases, with 12 bases spanning the gap. CDR3 residues: CASSQAPAQTNYGYTF. CDR3 in DNA: TGCGCCAGCAGCCAAGCCCCCGCTCAGACTAACTATGGCTACACCTTC.

The chain is built from TRBV2 and TRBJ2-3, with TRBD2 matching over 9 bases. Trimming took 8 bases from V and 5 from J; bases not matched to a gene: 8. The CDR3 extends over 14 amino acids. CDR1 is SNHLY, CDR2 FYNNEI, per germline. CDR3 loop: CASVAGGSVDTQYF. The CDR3 region has the DNA TGTGCCAGCGTTGCGGGGGGGTCAGTAGATACGCAGTATTTT.

This clone appeared a few times. At one of its ends the junction is not consistent with the germline gene, which may arise from a read error. This sequence joins TRBV6-5 and TRBJ2-7; TRBD1 aligns across 7 bases. The CDR3 is made up of 12 amino acids. Looked up from germline, CDR1 is MNHEY and CDR2 is SVGAGI. The CDR3 is CASGSLGTVTNF. In nucleotides, the CDR3 is TGTGCCAGCGGATCCCTCGGGACAGTTACAAACTTC.

V and J are TRBV29-1 and TRBJ1-2; no clear D gene. The ends were cut back, 6 bases at V and 5 bases at J, with 13 bases in the middle. The CDR3 sequence is 12 residues long. Germline CDR1 reads SQVTM; CDR2 reads ANQGSEA. The CDR3 loop reads CSVAGVGYGYTF. The CDR3 DNA is TGCAGCGTGGCCGGGGTCGGGTATGGCTACACCTTC. The full variable domain, completed using reference TRBV29-1 and TRBJ1-2, is SAVISQKPSRDICQRGTSLTIQCQVDSQVTMMFWYRQQPGQSLTLIATANQGSEATYESGFVIDKFPISRPNLTFSTLTVSNMSPEDSSIYLCSVAGVGYGYTFGSGTRLTVV.

The J gene is TRBJ2-7, the V gene TRBV6-2 or TRBV6-3; 10 bases are shared with TRBD1. With 5 bases clipped from V and 6 bases from J, the junction kept 7 bases outside the gene matches. Germline CDR1 reads MNHEY; CDR2 reads SVGEGT. The CDR3 totals 14 residues. The CDR3 region is CASSAGTGASEQYF. CDR3 nucleotides: TGTGCCAGCAGTGCCGGGACAGGGGCCAGCGAGCAGTACTTC.

The chain recombines TRBV5-1 with TRBJ2-7, with D possibly being TRBD2 (6 bases). Per germline, CDR1 SGHRS and CDR2 YFSETQ. This CDR3 spans 15 amino acids. Trimming stripped 0 bases from V and 1 base from J, with 11 bases between. CDR3 in amino acids: CASSLVGGTSYEQYF. CDR3 nucleotides: TGCGCCAGCAGCTTGGTGGGGGGAACTTCCTACGAGCAGTACTTC. Variable domain in full (rest from reference TRBV5-1 and TRBJ2-7): KAGVTQTPRYLIKTRGQQVTLSCSPISGHRSVSWYQQTPGQGLQFLFEYFSETQRNKGNFPGRFSGRQFSNSRSEMNVSTLELGDSALYLCASSLVGGTSYEQYFGPGTRLTVT.

J is TRBJ2-2 and V is TRBV9, with TRBD1 as a possible D gene (6 bases). Trimming left V 7 bases short and J 7 bases short, with 17 bases between. The CDR3 extends over 14 amino acids. Germline loops: CDR1 SGDLS, CDR2 YYNGEE. CDR3 DNA sequence: TGTGCCAGCCACACAGGGCAGGTCGGCGGGGAGCTGTTTTTT. Residues: CASHTGQVGGELFF.

This chain joins TRBV28 and TRBJ1-6, with D possibly TRBD1 on 6 matching bases. The CDR3 length is 14 residues. Trimming took 5 bases from V and 5 from J, leaving 10 bases between them. Germline-derived CDR1 and CDR2 are MDHEN and SYDVKM. CDR3: CASSRTADNSPLHF. CDR3 sequence (DNA): TGTGCCAGCAGTAGGACAGCAGATAATTCACCCCTCCACTTT.

The V gene is TRBV6-1, the J gene TRBJ2-7; TRBD1 is a possible D gene (6 bases). Germline V gives CDR1 MNHNS, CDR2 SASEGT. Trimming pared 0 bases from V and 9 bases from J, leaving 15 bases between. This CDR3 spans 14 amino acids. The chain's CDR3 is CASSEAGTIGGQYF. CDR3 nucleotides: TGTGCCAGCAGTGAAGCCGGGACCATAGGGGGGCAGTACTTC.